This entry lists 12 T cell receptor beta chains sequenced from one sample in a study of T cell repertoires in cytomegalovirus infection (dated by TCRdb to between 2018 and 2021). The sample was run on an Illumina HiSeq 1500. TCRdb handled the public reads itself, with Q25 trimming in fastp and clone calling in MiXCR, and kept productive beta chains. Entries are consolidated by CDR3 protein sequence, retaining the most common genes and DNA. The sample profile shows about 490,000 distinct CDR3 sequences; approximately 10% of them were found once. The top ten hold about a tenth of the sample. Sequenced: PBMCs. The receptors shown here come from a human donor in good health (CMV status not recorded). Some clones in this sample may be carry-over from other donors' samples.

This clonotype was counted ten times or more. The J gene is TRBJ2-7, the V gene TRBV28, with 10 bases matching TRBD2. The CDR3 runs 17 residues. Germline CDR1 MDHEN, CDR2 SYDVKM. The V gene end was trimmed by 7 bases and the J gene end by 2 bases; junction bases not matched to a gene: 14. CDR3 DNA sequence: TGTGCCAGCATCCCCCCCCACAGCGGGAGGGCAGCCTACGAGCAGTACTTC. Protein sequence: CASIPPHSGRAAYEQYF. Looking up the rest from reference TRBV28 and TRBJ2-7 gives the full variable domain: DVKVTQSSRYLVKRTGEKVFLECVQDMDHENMFWYRQDPGLGLRLIYFSYDVKMKEKGDIPEGYSVSREKKERFSLILESASTNQTSMYLCASIPPHSGRAAYEQYFGPGTRLTVT.

This clonotype has a handful of counts. CDR3 DNA sequence: TGTGCCAGCAGTCCCACCGGGACTAGTGTGGCCTACAATGAGCAGTTCTTC. Its protein is CASSPTGTSVAYNEQFF. The V call is TRBV12-3 or TRBV12-4, the J call TRBJ2-1; 8 bases line up with TRBD2. J was trimmed by 2 bases and V by 5 bases; bases with no gene match: 11. This CDR3 spans 17 amino acids.

This clonotype appeared many times. This chain connects TRBV7-2 to TRBJ2-2; D is tentatively TRBD1 or TRBD2 (6 bases each). The CDR3 is 15 amino acids. Germline V gene data show CDR1 as SGHTA and CDR2 as FQGNSA. V was pared by 4 bases and J by 3 bases, with 12 bases between. Written as DNA, the CDR3 is TGTGCCAGCAGCTCGAGGGGGGCCCACACCGGGGAGCTGTTTTTT. Its translation is CASSSRGAHTGELFF.

This clonotype was observed many times. The rearrangement links TRBV19 to TRBJ2-7; TRBD1 matches at 8 bases. The CDR3 is made up of 16 amino acids. Germline V lookup: CDR1 LNHDA, CDR2 SQIVND (reference sequence). V lost 3 bases to trimming and J lost 0 bases; unmatched junction nucleotides: 7. In DNA, the CDR3 is TGTGCCAGTAGTATCTCCCCCGGGACAGGCTCCTACGAGCAGTACTTC. It codes for CASSISPGTGSYEQYF.

The chain recombines TRBV5-4 with TRBJ2-7, with D perhaps matching TRBD2 (5 bases). V lost 4 bases, J lost 3 bases, and 20 bases lay in between. The CDR3 runs 16 residues. In germline, CDR1 is SGHNT, CDR2 YYREEE (reference sequence). The CDR3 bases are TGTGCCAGCAGCCTCAGGCGGGCAGCCTTTAGCTACGAGCAGTACTTC. This translates into CASSLRRAAFSYEQYF. The entire variable domain, with the rest obtained from reference TRBV5-4 and TRBJ2-7, is as follows: ETGVTQSPTHLIKTRGQQVTLRCSSQSGHNTVSWYQQALGQGPQFIFQYYREEENGRGNFPPRFSGLQFPNYSSELNVNALELDDSALYLCASSLRRAAFSYEQYFGPGTRLTVT.

This chain links TRBV12-3 or TRBV12-4 with TRBJ2-3; D is perhaps TRBD1 (5 bases). The CDR3 has 15 residues. V was pared by 4 bases and J by 5 bases, with 16 bases between. In DNA form, the CDR3 reads TGTGCCAGCAGTTCTTCTCGGACAATGGTAGATACGCAGTATTTT. This encodes CASSSSRTMVDTQYF.

This clonotype was seen at least ten times. This CDR3 is CASSLTGINQPQHF. The CDR3 DNA reads as TGTGCCAGCAGCCTGACAGGCATCAATCAGCCCCAGCATTTT. V usage is TRBV5-8 and J usage is TRBJ1-5; possible D gene TRBD1, 6 bases. The CDR3 spans 14 residues. Germline V gives CDR1 SGHTS, CDR2 YDEGEE. V was cut by 4 bases and J by 3 bases, with 11 bases left in between.

The chain couples TRBV14 to TRBJ2-2; a weak D match, TRBD1 (6 bases). The CDR3 is made up of 15 amino acids. Trimming removed 1 base from V and 6 bases from J, with 12 bases in between. In germline, CDR1 is SGHDN, CDR2 FVKESK. The CDR3 DNA follows: TGTGCCAGCAGCCAAGTGTCGGACAGTCCCGGGGAGCTGTTTTTT. Translating it yields CASSQVSDSPGELFF.

This clonotype occurred many times. The chain has TRBV4-1 and TRBJ1-2, with a weak D call TRBD1 (5 bases). The germline CDR1 and CDR2 sequences are MGHRA and YSYEKL. The CDR3 is 16 amino acids. V shed 0 bases and J shed 3 bases, with 14 bases lying between them. In DNA, the CDR3 is TGCGCCAGCAGCCAAGACTCCTGGGCGGGGGACTATGGCTACACCTTC. It specifies CASSQDSWAGDYGYTF.

This clonotype was seen only a few times. The rearrangement joins TRBV20-1 to TRBJ2-5, with 9 bases lining up with TRBD1. Unmatched junction bases numbered 3, after V lost 5 bases and J lost 5 bases. The V gene's germline CDR1 is DFQATT and CDR2 SNEGSKA (reference sequence). The CDR3 covers 12 residues. CDR3 in DNA: TGCAGTGCTGTGACAGGGGGGGAGACCCAGTACTTC. It is translated as CSAVTGGETQYF.

This clonotype occurred a few times. The J gene is TRBJ1-2, the V gene TRBV6-6; D gene unclear. Trimming removed 7 bases at V and 4 bases at J, with 13 bases between. Germline V gene sequence: CDR1 MNHNY, CDR2 SVGAGI (reference sequence). This CDR3 is built from 13 residues. This CDR3 reads CASTPSRPYGYTF. In DNA form, the CDR3 reads TGTGCCAGCACCCCCTCCCGACCCTATGGCTACACCTTC.

This clonotype was recorded at least ten times. The chain recombines TRBV20-1 with TRBJ2-3; possibly TRBD2 for D (5 bases). Germline CDR1 is DFQATT and CDR2 is SNEGSKA (reference sequence). This CDR3 contains 15 residues. V lost 6 bases to trimming and J lost 1 base, with 17 bases between them. The CDR3 region is CSAEMRVFGTDTQYF. The CDR3 DNA follows: TGCAGTGCAGAAATGAGGGTGTTCGGCACAGATACGCAGTATTTT.